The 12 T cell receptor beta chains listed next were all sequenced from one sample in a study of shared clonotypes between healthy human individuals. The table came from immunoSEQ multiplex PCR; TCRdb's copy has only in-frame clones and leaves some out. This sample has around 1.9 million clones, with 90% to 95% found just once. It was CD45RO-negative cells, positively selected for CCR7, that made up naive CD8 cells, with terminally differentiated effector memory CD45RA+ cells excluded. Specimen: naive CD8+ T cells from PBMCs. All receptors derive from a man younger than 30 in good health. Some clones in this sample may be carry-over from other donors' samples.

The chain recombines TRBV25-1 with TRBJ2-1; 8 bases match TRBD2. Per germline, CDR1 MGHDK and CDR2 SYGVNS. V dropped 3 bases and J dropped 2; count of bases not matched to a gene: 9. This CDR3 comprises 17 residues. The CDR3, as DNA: TGTGCCAGCAGTGACATTAGCGGGATTGGGGCCTACAATGAGCAGTTCTTC. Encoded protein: CASSDISGIGAYNEQFF.

CDR3 in amino acids: CASSFTSGLYNEQFF. Here the CDR3 DNA reads TGTGCCAGCAGCTTCACTAGCGGGCTCTACAATGAGCAGTTCTTC. This chain uses TRBV11-2 with TRBJ2-1; 9 bases line up with TRBD2. The CDR3 spans 15 residues. Trimming cost V 3 bases and J 3 bases; bases outside gene matches: 3. From germline, CDR1 is SGHAT and CDR2 FQNNGV.

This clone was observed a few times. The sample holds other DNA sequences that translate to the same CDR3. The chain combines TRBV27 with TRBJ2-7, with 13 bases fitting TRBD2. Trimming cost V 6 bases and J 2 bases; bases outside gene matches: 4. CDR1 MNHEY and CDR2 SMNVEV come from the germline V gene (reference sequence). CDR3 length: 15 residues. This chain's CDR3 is CASSPGTSGTYEQYF. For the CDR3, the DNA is TGTGCCAGCAGCCCCGGGACTAGCGGGACCTACGAGCAGTACTTC.

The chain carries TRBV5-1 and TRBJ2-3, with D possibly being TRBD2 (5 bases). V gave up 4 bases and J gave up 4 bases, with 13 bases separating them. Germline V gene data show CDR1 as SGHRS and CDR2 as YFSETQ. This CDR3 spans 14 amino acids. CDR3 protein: CASSGTPRADTQYF. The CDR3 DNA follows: TGCGCCAGCAGCGGAACGCCGAGGGCAGATACGCAGTATTTT. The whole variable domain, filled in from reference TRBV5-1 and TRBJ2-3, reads KAGVTQTPRYLIKTRGQQVTLSCSPISGHRSVSWYQQTPGQGLQFLFEYFSETQRNKGNFPGRFSGRQFSNSRSEMNVSTLELGDSALYLCASSGTPRADTQYFGPGTRLTVL.

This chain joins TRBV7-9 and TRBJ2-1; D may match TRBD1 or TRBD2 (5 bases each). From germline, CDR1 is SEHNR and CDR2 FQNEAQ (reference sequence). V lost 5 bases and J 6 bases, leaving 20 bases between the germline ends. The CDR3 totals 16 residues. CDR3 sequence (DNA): TGTGCCAGCAGCCCCCCGCGCCAGGGACCGGTCAATGAGCAGTTCTTC. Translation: CASSPPRQGPVNEQFF.

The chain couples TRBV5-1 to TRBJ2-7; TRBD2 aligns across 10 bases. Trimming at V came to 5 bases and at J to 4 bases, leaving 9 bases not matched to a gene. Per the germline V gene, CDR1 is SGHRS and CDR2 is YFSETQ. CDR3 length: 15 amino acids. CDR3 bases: TGCGCCAGCAGGCCCAGCGGGGGGGCGTCTTACGAGCAGTACTTC. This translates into CASRPSGGASYEQYF.

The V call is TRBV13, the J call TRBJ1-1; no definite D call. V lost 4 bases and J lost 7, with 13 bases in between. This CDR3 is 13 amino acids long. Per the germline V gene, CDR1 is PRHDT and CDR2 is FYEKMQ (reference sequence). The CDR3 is CASSSSIRDEAFF. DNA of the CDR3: TGTGCCAGCAGCTCCTCAATCCGGGATGAAGCTTTCTTT.

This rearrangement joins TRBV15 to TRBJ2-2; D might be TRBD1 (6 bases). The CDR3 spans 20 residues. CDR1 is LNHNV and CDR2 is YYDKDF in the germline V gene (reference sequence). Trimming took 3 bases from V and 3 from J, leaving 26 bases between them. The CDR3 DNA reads TGTGCCACCAGCAGGGGGTCGGGGACAAGACCTGATCGGGACACCGGGGAGCTGTTTTTT. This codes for CATSRGSGTRPDRDTGELFF.

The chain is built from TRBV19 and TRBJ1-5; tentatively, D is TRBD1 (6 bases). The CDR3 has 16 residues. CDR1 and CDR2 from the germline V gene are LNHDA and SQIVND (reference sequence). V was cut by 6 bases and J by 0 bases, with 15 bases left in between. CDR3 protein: CASRTGGGISNQPQHF. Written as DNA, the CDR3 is TGTGCCAGTAGGACCGGAGGGGGTATTAGCAATCAGCCCCAGCATTTT.

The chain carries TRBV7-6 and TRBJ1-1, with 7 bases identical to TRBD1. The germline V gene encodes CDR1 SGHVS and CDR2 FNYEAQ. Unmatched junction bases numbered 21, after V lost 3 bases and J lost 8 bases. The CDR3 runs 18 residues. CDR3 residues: CASSFIRGGDMQKLEAFF. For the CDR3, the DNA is TGTGCCAGCAGCTTCATCAGGGGGGGGGACATGCAAAAGCTGGAAGCTTTCTTT.

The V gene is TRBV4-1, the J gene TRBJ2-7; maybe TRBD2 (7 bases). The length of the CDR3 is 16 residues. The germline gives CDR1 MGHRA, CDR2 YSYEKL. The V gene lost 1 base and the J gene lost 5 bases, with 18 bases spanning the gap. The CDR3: CASSQVGRGLIHEQYF. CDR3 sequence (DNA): TGCGCCAGCAGCCAAGTAGGGCGGGGGCTCATCCACGAGCAGTACTTC.

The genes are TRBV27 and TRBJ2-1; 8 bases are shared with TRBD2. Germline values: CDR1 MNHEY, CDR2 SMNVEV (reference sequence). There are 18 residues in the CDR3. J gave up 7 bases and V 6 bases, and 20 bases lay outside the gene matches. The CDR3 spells CASSRLARSGWDGNEQFF. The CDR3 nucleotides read TGTGCCAGCAGCCGACTAGCGAGGTCGGGTTGGGACGGAAATGAGCAGTTCTTC.